This TCR beta chain derives from a study of cytomegalovirus exposure and HLA in healthy donors. The PCR was carried out with 60 Vbeta primers and 13 Jbeta primers. Measured with immunoSEQ multiplex PCR; TCRdb has only the in-frame clones, and not every one. The repertoire holds around 160,000 clones, with approximately 78% as singletons. The CDR3 consists of 14 residues. The V gene lost 1 base and the J gene lost 7 bases, with 17 bases spanning the gap. The V gene's germline CDR1 is GTSNPN and CDR2 SVGIG (reference sequence). This receptor was obtained from a male donor in good health and CMV-seropositive. Sequencing used PBMCs. J is TRBJ2-7 and V is TRBV30; weak D call: TRBD2 (6 bases). CDR3 region: CAWSEPRRAHEQYF. CDR3 DNA sequence: TGTGCCTGGAGTGAGCCTCGGAGGGCCCATGAGCAGTACTTC.